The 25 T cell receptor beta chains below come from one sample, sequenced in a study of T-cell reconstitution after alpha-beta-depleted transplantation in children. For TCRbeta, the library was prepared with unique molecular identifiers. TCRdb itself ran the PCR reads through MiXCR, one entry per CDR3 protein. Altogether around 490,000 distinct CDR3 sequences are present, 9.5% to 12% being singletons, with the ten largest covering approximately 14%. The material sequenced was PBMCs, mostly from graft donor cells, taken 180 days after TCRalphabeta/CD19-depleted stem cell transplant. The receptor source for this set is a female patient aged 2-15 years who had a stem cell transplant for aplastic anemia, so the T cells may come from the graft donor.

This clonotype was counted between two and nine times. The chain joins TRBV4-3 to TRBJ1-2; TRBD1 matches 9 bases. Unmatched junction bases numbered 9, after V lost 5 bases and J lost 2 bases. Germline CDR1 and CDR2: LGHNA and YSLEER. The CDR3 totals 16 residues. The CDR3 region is CASSGRDREGNYGYTF. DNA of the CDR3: TGCGCCAGCAGCGGACGGGACAGGGAAGGGAACTATGGCTACACCTTC.

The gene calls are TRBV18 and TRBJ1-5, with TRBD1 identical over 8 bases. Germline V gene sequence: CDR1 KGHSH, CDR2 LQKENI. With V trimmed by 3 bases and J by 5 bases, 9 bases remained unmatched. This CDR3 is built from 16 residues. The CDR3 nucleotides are TGTGCCAGCTCACCCGACAGGGGAAAGCTAGATCAGCCCCAGCATTTT. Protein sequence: CASSPDRGKLDQPQHF.

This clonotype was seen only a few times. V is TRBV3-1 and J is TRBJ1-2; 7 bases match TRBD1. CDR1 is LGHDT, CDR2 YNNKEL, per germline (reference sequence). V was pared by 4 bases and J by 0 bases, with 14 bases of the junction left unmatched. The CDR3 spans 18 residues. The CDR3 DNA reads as TGTGCCAGCAGCCCCCAACCGGGACAGATAGAGACTAACTATGGCTACACCTTC. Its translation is CASSPQPGQIETNYGYTF.

The CDR3 sequence is CASTRGSGWYNEQFF. The CDR3 region has the DNA TGTGCCAGTACCAGGGGTAGCGGGTGGTACAATGAGCAGTTCTTC. The rearrangement links TRBV19 to TRBJ2-1, with a tentative D call TRBD2 (7 bases). Trimming took off 7 bases at V and 4 bases at J, with 17 bases between the two ends. Germline CDR1 reads LNHDA; CDR2 reads SQIVND (reference sequence). CDR3 size: 15 residues.

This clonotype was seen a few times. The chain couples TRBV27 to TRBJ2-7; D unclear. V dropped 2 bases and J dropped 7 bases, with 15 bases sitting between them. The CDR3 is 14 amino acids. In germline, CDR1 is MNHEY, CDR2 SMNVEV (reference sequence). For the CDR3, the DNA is TGTGCCAGCAGTTTAAAGGACCCCCTCCGGGAGCAGTACTTC. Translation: CASSLKDPLREQYF.

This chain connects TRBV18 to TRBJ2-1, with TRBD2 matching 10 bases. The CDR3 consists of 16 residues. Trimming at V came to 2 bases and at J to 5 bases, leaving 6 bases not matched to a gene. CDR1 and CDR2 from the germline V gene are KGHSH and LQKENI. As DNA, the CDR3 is TGTGCCAGCTCACCATCAACTAGCGGGACTAACAATGAGCAGTTCTTC. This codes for CASSPSTSGTNNEQFF.

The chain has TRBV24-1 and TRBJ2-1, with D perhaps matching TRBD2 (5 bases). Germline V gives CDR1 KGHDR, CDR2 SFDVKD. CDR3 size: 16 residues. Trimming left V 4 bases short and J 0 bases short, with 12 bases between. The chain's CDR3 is CATSDAGLSSYNEQFF. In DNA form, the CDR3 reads TGTGCCACCAGTGACGCTGGACTCAGCTCCTACAATGAGCAGTTCTTC.

Here the CDR3 DNA reads TGTGCCAGCAACTTTCTCTCCGGGACAGATACGCAGTATTTT. Amino acid sequence: CASNFLSGTDTQYF. The chain uses TRBV28 and TRBJ2-3; no clear D. Germline assignment: CDR1 MDHEN and CDR2 SYDVKM. This CDR3 is 14 amino acids long. V gave up 7 bases and J gave up 3 bases, with 14 bases separating them.

CDR3 sequence: CASSFTLRGVQTQYF. The CDR3 DNA sequence: TGTGCCAGCAGTTTTACCCTGAGAGGAGTGCAGACCCAGTACTTC. V usage is TRBV12-3 or TRBV12-4 and J usage is TRBJ2-5; D is ambiguous. CDR3 length: 15 amino acids. The V end was cut by 3 bases, the J end by 6 bases, with 17 bases between.

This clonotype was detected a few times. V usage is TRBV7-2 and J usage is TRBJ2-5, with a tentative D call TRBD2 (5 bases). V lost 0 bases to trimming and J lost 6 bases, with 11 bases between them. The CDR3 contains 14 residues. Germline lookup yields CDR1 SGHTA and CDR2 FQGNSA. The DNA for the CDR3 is TGTGCCAGCAGCTTAGCTCCGGGAACAAAGACCCAGTACTTC. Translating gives CASSLAPGTKTQYF.

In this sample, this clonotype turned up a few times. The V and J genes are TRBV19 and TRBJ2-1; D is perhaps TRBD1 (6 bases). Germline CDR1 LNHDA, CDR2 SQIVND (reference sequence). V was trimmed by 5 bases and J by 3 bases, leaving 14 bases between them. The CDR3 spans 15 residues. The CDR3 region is CASSGGQSFYNEQFF. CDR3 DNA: TGTGCCAGTAGTGGCGGACAGTCCTTCTACAATGAGCAGTTCTTC.

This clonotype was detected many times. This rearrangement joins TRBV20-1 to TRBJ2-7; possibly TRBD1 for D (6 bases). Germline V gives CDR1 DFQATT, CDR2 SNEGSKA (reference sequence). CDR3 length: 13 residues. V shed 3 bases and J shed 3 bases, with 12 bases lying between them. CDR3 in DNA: TGCAGTGCTAGCAACAGGGTTCGCTACGAGCAGTACTTC. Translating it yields CSASNRVRYEQYF.

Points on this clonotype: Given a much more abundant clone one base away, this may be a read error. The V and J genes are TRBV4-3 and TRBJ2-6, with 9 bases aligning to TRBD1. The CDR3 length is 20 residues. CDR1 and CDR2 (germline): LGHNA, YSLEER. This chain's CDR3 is CASSRESDRGVLSGANGLTF. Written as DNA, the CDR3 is TGCGCCAGCAGCCGAGAATCGGACAGGGGAGTCCTCTCTGGGGCCAACGGCCTGACTTTC.

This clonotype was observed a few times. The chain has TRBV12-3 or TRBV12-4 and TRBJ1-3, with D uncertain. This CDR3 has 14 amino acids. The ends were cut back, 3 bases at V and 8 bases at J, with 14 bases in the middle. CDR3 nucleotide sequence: TGTGCCAGCAGTTTTTTAAGATCTTCAGACACCATATATTTT. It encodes CASSFLRSSDTIYF.

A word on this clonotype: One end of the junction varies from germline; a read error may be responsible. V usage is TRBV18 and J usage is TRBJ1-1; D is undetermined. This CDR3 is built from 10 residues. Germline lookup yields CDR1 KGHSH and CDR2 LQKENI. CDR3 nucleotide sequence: TGTGCCAGCTCCCCACGGTCCGAGAGCTTT. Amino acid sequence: CASSPRSESF.

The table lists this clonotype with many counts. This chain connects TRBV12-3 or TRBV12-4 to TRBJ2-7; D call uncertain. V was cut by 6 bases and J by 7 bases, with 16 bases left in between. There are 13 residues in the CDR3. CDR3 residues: CASSHQRSGEQYV. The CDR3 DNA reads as TGTGCCAGCAGCCATCAGCGATCCGGGGAGCAGTACGTC.

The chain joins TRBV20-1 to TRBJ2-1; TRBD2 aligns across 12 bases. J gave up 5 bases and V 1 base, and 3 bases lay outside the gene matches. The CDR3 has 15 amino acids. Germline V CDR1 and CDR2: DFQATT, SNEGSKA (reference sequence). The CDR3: CSARGGLAGDNEQFF. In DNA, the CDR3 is TGCAGTGCTAGAGGGGGACTAGCGGGCGACAATGAGCAGTTCTTC.

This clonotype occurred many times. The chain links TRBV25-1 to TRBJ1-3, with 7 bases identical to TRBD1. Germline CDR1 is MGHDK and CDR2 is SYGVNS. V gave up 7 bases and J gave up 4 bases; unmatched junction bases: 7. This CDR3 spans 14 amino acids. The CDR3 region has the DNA TGTGCCAGCAAGCGAACAGGGGACGGAAACACCATATATTTT. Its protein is CASKRTGDGNTIYF.

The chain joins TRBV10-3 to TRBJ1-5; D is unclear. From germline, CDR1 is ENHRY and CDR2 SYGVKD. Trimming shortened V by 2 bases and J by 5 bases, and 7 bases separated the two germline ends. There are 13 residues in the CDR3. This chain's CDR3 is CAISELNHQPQHF. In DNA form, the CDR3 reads TGTGCCATCAGTGAGCTGAACCATCAGCCCCAGCATTTT.

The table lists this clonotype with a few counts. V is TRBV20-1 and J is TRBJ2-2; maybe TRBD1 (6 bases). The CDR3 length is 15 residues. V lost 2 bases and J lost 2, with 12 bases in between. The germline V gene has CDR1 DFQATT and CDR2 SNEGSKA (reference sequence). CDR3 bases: TGCAGTGCTAGAATTACAGGGAGAAACACCGGGGAGCTGTTTTTT. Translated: CSARITGRNTGELFF.

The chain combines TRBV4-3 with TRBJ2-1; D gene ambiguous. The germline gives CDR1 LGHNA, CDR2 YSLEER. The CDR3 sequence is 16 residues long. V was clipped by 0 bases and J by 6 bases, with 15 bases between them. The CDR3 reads CASSQDLDGASNEQFF. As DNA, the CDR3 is TGCGCCAGCAGCCAAGATTTAGATGGCGCTAGCAATGAGCAGTTCTTC.

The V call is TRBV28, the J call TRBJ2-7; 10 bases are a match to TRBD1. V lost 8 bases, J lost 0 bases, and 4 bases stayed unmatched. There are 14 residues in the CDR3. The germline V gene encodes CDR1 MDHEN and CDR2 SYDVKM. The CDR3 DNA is TGTGCCAGCCAGCGGACAGGGGGCTCCTACGAGCAGTACTTC. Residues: CASQRTGGSYEQYF. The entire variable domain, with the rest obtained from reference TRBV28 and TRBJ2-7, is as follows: DVKVTQSSRYLVKRTGEKVFLECVQDMDHENMFWYRQDPGLGLRLIYFSYDVKMKEKGDIPEGYSVSREKKERFSLILESASTNQTSMYLCASQRTGGSYEQYFGPGTRLTVT.

The CDR3 DNA is TGTGCCACCAGTGATCTAGCAGGCTCCTACAATGAGCAGTTCTTC. As protein: CATSDLAGSYNEQFF. V and J are TRBV24-1 and TRBJ2-1; tentatively, D is TRBD2 (5 bases). Germline CDR1 reads KGHDR; CDR2 reads SFDVKD. The CDR3 extends over 15 amino acids. The V end was cut by 3 bases, the J end by 0 bases, with 8 bases between.

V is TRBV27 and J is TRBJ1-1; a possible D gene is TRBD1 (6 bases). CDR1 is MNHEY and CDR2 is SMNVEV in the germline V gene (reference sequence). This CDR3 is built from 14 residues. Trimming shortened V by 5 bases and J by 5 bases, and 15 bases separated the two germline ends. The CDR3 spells CASSQQGRWTEAFF. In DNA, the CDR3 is TGTGCCAGCAGTCAACAGGGCCGGTGGACTGAAGCTTTCTTT.

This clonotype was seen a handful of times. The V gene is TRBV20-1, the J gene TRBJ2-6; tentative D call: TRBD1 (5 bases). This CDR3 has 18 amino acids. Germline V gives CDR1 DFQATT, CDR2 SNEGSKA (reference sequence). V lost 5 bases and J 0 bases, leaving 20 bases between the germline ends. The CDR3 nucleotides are TGCAGTGCTTTTATCGACAGAGCCCGATACTCTGGGGCCAACGTCCTGACTTTC. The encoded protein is CSAFIDRARYSGANVLTF.